This TCR beta chain comes out of a study of Graves' ophthalmopathy and Graves' hyperthyroidism. Findings and caveats of the study: Blood also contained most of the expanded thyroid clonotypes above 0.001 frequency. With roughly 65% sensitivity and 72% to 80% specificity, the model predicted ophthalmopathy progression.

This CDR3 has 14 amino acids. Germline CDR1 is DFQATT and CDR2 is SNEGSKA (reference sequence). V dropped 6 bases and J dropped 3; count of bases not matched to a gene: 5. RNA transcripts served as template for amplifying TCR beta CDR3 sequences. Second-round multiplex PCR followed a first-round RT-PCR using HTBI primers. TCRdb re-called the multiplex PCR reads through MiXCR, storing one row per CDR3 protein. The sample gives about 420,000 distinct CDR3 sequences, around 21% of which show up once; 2.5% to 3.5% is in the top ten. This clonotype was seen repeatedly, ten times or more. Antigen unknown. By definition, stable hyperthyroidism involved no ophthalmopathy within 18 months of follow-up.

The chain has TRBV20-1 and TRBJ2-5; TRBD2 matches at 12 bases. Input material: peripheral blood. The source is a woman aged 18-30 years with stable Graves' hyperthyroidism. DNA for the CDR3: TGCAGTGCCTTAAGGACTAGCGGGAAAGAGACCCAGTACTTC. Translation: CSALRTSGKETQYF.